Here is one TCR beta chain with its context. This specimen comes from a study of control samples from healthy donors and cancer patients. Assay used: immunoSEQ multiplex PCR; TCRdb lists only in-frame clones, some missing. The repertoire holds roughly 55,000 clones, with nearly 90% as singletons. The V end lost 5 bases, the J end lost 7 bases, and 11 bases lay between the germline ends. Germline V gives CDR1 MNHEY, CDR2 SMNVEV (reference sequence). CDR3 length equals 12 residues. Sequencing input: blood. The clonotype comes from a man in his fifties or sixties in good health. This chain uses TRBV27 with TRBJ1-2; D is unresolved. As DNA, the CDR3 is TGTGCCAGCAGTGGCAGTTGGAGTGGCTACACCTTC. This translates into CASSGSWSGYTF.